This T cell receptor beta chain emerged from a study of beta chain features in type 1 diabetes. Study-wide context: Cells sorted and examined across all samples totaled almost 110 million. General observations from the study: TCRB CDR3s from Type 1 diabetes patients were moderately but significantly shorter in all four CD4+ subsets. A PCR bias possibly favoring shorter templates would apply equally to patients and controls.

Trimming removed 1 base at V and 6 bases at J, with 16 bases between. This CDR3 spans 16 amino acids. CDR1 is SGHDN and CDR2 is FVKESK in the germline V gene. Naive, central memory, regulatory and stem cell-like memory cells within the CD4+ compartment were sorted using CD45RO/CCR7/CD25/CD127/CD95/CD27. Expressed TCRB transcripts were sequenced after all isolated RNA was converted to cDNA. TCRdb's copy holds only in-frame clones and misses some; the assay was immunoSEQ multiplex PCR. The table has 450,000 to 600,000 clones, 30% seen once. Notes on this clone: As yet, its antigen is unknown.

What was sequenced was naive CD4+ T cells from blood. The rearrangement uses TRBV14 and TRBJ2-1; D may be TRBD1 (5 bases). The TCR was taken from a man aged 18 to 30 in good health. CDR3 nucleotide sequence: TGTGCCAGCAGCCAAGTTCGGCAGGGAATGGGCAATGAGCAGTTCTTC. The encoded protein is CASSQVRQGMGNEQFF.